These 6 T cell receptor beta chains came from one sample sequenced in a study of response to subunit inactivated influenza vaccine. TCRdb called the RT-PCR reads again in MiXCR, with one record for every CDR3 protein. The sample carries about 530,000 distinct CDR3 sequences, roughly 13% recorded once. This specimen consisted of PBMCs from blood, obtained roughly 45 days after vaccination. These TCRs come from a man aged 50 to 60 who received an inactivated influenza vaccine.

The chain links TRBV4-2 to TRBJ2-1; 10 bases align to TRBD1. Trimming at V came to 4 bases and at J to 6 bases, leaving 6 bases not matched to a gene. This CDR3 has 15 amino acids. Germline CDR1 LGHNA, CDR2 YNFKEQ. The chain's CDR3 is CASSLPGQGSNEQFF. CDR3 sequence (DNA): TGTGCCAGCAGCCTACCGGGACAGGGGTCCAATGAGCAGTTCTTC.

This clonotype was seen only a few times. This sequence joins TRBV20-1 and TRBJ2-5; weak D call: TRBD2 (6 bases). Germline CDR1 and CDR2: DFQATT and SNEGSKA (reference sequence). V lost 1 base, J lost 5 bases, and 14 bases lay in between. The length of the CDR3 is 14 residues. In DNA form, the CDR3 reads TGCAGTGCTAGAGGAGGTCTAGCGAAGGAGACCCAGTACTTC. It encodes CSARGGLAKETQYF.

This clonotype was seen a few times. The chain joins TRBV6-1 to TRBJ2-1, with TRBD2 matching 12 bases. This CDR3 has 16 residues. The germline V gene has CDR1 MNHNS and CDR2 SASEGT. Losses at the gene ends were 6 bases for V and 6 bases for J; bases not matched to a gene: 9. The CDR3 protein is CASRTLAGGPSNEQFF. CDR3 coding DNA: TGTGCCAGCAGGACTCTAGCGGGAGGGCCAAGCAATGAGCAGTTCTTC.

CDR3 DNA: TGTGCCAGCAGTTATGCGGGAGGCGGCACAGATACGCAGTATTTT. It is translated as CASSYAGGGTDTQYF. The chain uses TRBV6-2 or TRBV6-3 and TRBJ2-3; 8 bases map to TRBD2. V lost 3 bases, J lost 1 base, and 3 bases stayed unmatched. CDR1 and CDR2 (germline): MNHEY, SVGEGT. The CDR3 has 15 residues.

There are many counts of this clonotype. The V gene is TRBV13, the J gene TRBJ1-1; D gene uncertain. The germline gives CDR1 PRHDT, CDR2 FYEKMQ (reference sequence). This CDR3 spans 14 amino acids. The V end was cut by 3 bases, the J end by 1 base, with 9 bases between. CDR3 DNA sequence: TGTGCCAGCAGCTTCTATTCTAAGAACACTGAAGCTTTCTTT. The encoded protein is CASSFYSKNTEAFF. Filled out from reference TRBV13 and TRBJ1-1, the complete variable domain reads AAGVIQSPRHLIKEKRETATLKCYPIPRHDTVYWYQQGPGQDPQFLISFYEKMQSDKGSIPDRFSAQQFSDYHSELNMSSLELGDSALYFCASSFYSKNTEAFFGQGTRLTVV.

This sequence joins TRBV7-8 and TRBJ2-7; TRBD2 might be the D (5 bases). The CDR3 is 16 amino acids. Germline CDR1 and CDR2: SGHVS and FQNEAQ. Trimming removed 5 bases at V and 5 bases at J, with 22 bases between. Written as DNA, the CDR3 is TGTGCCAGCAGCCAATCCCGGGGATGGGAATCCCACGAGCAGTACTTC. It translates to CASSQSRGWESHEQYF.